These 2 T cell receptor beta chains were sequenced from one sample in a study of blood T cells in healthy people across ages. A second PCR, run for roughly 7 to 12 cycles, used a sample-barcoded 5' primer plus a J-beta primer mix. Each CDR3 protein is one row after TCRdb ran MiXCR on the 5' RACE reads. The sample shows fewer than 1.5 million distinct CDR3 sequences, 35% to 45% of them seen only once. Sequenced: blood. All receptors come from a woman between 18 and 29 years old in good health.

The rearrangement links TRBV7-2 to TRBJ2-2; the match to TRBD1 covers 10 bases. V was clipped by 2 bases and J by 6 bases; unmatched bases: 6. This CDR3 spans 16 amino acids. CDR1 and CDR2 (germline): SGHTA, FQGNSA. The CDR3 protein is CASSLLGTGVPGELFF. CDR3 in DNA: TGTGCCAGCAGCTTACTAGGGACAGGGGTTCCCGGGGAGCTGTTTTTT.

This chain joins TRBV4-1 and TRBJ2-5, with 10 bases identical to TRBD2. Germline V lookup: CDR1 MGHRA, CDR2 YSYEKL. This CDR3 is 17 amino acids long. The V segment lost 5 bases and the J segment 11 bases; nucleotides outside the gene matches: 20. For the CDR3, the DNA is TGCGCCAGCAGCTCAGACGTAGCGGGGGGTCCTTACAATGAGCAGTACTTC. This codes for CASSSDVAGGPYNEQYF.